The 20 T cell receptor beta chains given below trace back to one sample, sequenced in a study of cytomegalovirus exposure and HLA in healthy donors. PCR primers comprised 60 Vbeta and 13 Jbeta primers. The repertoire was sequenced with immunoSEQ multiplex PCR; TCRdb's copy has only in-frame clones and lacks some. Here the sample spans some 190,000 clones, approximately 81% being singletons. The material sequenced was PBMCs. The receptors were gathered from a male donor in good health and CMV-seronegative.

The chain uses TRBV7-6 and TRBJ2-7, with 9 bases that match TRBD2. This CDR3 comprises 14 residues. Per the germline V gene, CDR1 is SGHVS and CDR2 is FNYEAQ. Germline trimming cut 4 bases from V and 2 bases from J; bases unmatched to any gene: 3. DNA of the CDR3: TGTGCCAGCAGCTCTGTAGCGGGGGCCTACGAGCAGTACTTC. As protein: CASSSVAGAYEQYF.

This clone was recorded a few times. V is TRBV6-5 and J is TRBJ1-4, with 9 positions matching TRBD1. The CDR3 is made up of 15 amino acids. Germline trimming cut 6 bases from V and 3 bases from J; bases unmatched to any gene: 5. Germline CDR1 MNHEY, CDR2 SVGAGI. The CDR3 loop reads CASRRTGESNEKLFF. Here the CDR3 DNA reads TGTGCCAGCAGGCGGACAGGGGAATCTAATGAAAAACTGTTTTTT.

The chain is built from TRBV5-4 and TRBJ2-3; 14 bases are shared with TRBD2. The ends lost 0 bases at V and 0 bases at J; junction bases unmatched: 6. This CDR3 region has 19 residues. The germline gives CDR1 SGHNT, CDR2 YYREEE (reference sequence). The CDR3 loop is CASSLVGLAGVASTDTQYF. The CDR3 DNA sequence: TGTGCCAGCAGCTTGGTGGGACTAGCGGGGGTTGCTAGCACAGATACGCAGTATTTT.

There are a few counts of this clone. The V gene is TRBV5-5, the J gene TRBJ1-6; possibly TRBD1 for D (6 bases). The CDR3 is made up of 16 amino acids. Trimming shortened V by 3 bases and J by 8 bases, and 18 bases separated the two germline ends. The germline V gene has CDR1 SGHKS and CDR2 YYEKEE (reference sequence). This chain's CDR3 is CASSSILQGTDSPLHF. As DNA, the CDR3 is TGTGCCAGCAGCTCCATCCTACAGGGTACGGATTCACCCCTCCACTTT.

The chain joins TRBV15 to TRBJ2-5; D call uncertain. V dropped 2 bases and J dropped 4 bases, with 11 bases sitting between them. The CDR3 covers 14 residues. Per germline, CDR1 LNHNV and CDR2 YYDKDF (reference sequence). This CDR3 reads CATSRPQISETQYF. As DNA, the CDR3 is TGTGCCACCAGCAGACCCCAAATTTCAGAGACCCAGTACTTC.

Only one count was recorded for this clone. The V call is TRBV19, the J call TRBJ1-2; 7 bases fit TRBD1. Germline trimming cut 3 bases from V and 5 bases from J; bases unmatched to any gene: 15. The CDR3 contains 17 residues. Germline loops: CDR1 LNHDA, CDR2 SQIVND (reference sequence). The CDR3 loop reads CASSMRQGPLGDYGYTF. DNA for the CDR3: TGTGCCAGTAGTATGAGACAGGGACCACTCGGGGATTATGGCTACACCTTC.

The J gene is TRBJ2-3, the V gene TRBV29-1; 7 nucleotides line up with TRBD2. With V trimmed by 0 bases and J by 7 bases, 22 bases remained unmatched. Germline CDR1 reads SQVTM; CDR2 reads ANQGSEA. The CDR3 length is 19 residues. CDR3 loop: CSVEDTRWEGLDGVNTQYF. CDR3 DNA: TGCAGCGTTGAAGATACAAGGTGGGAGGGCCTGGACGGTGTAAATACGCAGTATTTT.

V is TRBV7-9 and J is TRBJ2-1, with TRBD2 identical over 10 bases. The germline V gene encodes CDR1 SEHNR and CDR2 FQNEAQ (reference sequence). With V trimmed by 5 bases and J by 9 bases, 7 bases remained unmatched. The CDR3 sequence is 14 residues long. CDR3 loop: CASSPRTSGFEQFF. The DNA of the CDR3 is TGTGCCAGCAGCCCGCGGACTAGCGGATTTGAGCAGTTCTTC.

This chain joins TRBV9 and TRBJ2-2; D might be TRBD1 (6 bases). Germline values: CDR1 SGDLS, CDR2 YYNGEE. The CDR3 has 15 residues. V shed 4 bases and J shed 3 bases, with 13 bases lying between them. The CDR3 DNA reads TGTGCCAGCAGCTCCAGGGACACCTACACCGGGGAGCTGTTTTTT. Translating gives CASSSRDTYTGELFF.

The genes are TRBV18 and TRBJ1-2; TRBD1 might be the D (6 bases). Germline CDR1 and CDR2: KGHSH and LQKENI. There are 13 residues in the CDR3. V dropped 3 bases and J dropped 7 bases, with 12 bases sitting between them. As DNA, the CDR3 is TGTGCCAGCTCACCTTCAACAGGGAGTGGCTACACCTTC. Protein: CASSPSTGSGYTF.

Here the CDR3 reads CASSTWEGGAYEQYF. Here the CDR3 DNA reads TGTGCCAGCAGCACATGGGAAGGGGGGGCCTACGAGCAGTACTTC. The genes are TRBV11-2 and TRBJ2-7, with D maybe TRBD2 (7 bases). V lost 5 bases and J lost 2, with 16 bases in between. The CDR3 sequence is 15 residues long. Per the germline V gene, CDR1 is SGHAT and CDR2 is FQNNGV.

The V call is TRBV6-5, the J call TRBJ2-7; 7 nucleotides line up with TRBD1. V was clipped by 2 bases and J by 3 bases; unmatched bases: 1. The CDR3 has 13 amino acids. Germline V lookup: CDR1 MNHEY, CDR2 SVGAGI. The CDR3 DNA follows: TGTGCCAGCAGTTACGGGACAGACTACGAGCAGTACTTC. Its translation is CASSYGTDYEQYF.

CDR3 loop: CASSQDSIIGATNTGELFF. Written as DNA, the CDR3 is TGCGCCAGCAGCCAAGATAGTATCATCGGAGCCACGAACACCGGGGAGCTGTTTTTT. J is TRBJ2-2 and V is TRBV4-1; D is uncertain. Trimming stripped 0 bases from V and 0 bases from J, with 17 bases between. CDR1 and CDR2 from the germline V gene are MGHRA and YSYEKL. This CDR3 comprises 19 residues.

The chain combines TRBV6-6 with TRBJ2-2; D gene unclear. The CDR3 loop spans 15 amino acids. The ends were cut back, 2 bases at V and 0 bases at J, with 7 bases in the middle. The germline V gene encodes CDR1 MNHNY and CDR2 SVGAGI (reference sequence). CDR3 coding DNA: TGTGCCAGCAGTTACGTGTCCGCGAACACCGGGGAGCTGTTTTTT. This codes for CASSYVSANTGELFF.

This clone was seen at least ten times. The germline gene is not matched at one end of the junction; a read error may be the cause. The chain combines TRBV7-7 with TRBJ2-7; 10 bases fit TRBD1. The CDR3 sequence is 15 residues long. Germline V gene lookup returns CDR1 SSHAT and CDR2 FNYEAQ (reference sequence). CDR3: CASREPGQGTWEQYF. The CDR3 nucleotides read TGTGCTAGCAGGGAACCGGGACAGGGGACGTGGGAGCAGTACTTC.

The chain links TRBV28 to TRBJ2-7, with D perhaps matching TRBD1 (6 bases). There are 14 residues in the CDR3. With 1 base removed from V and 6 bases from J, the gap between germline ends came to 13 bases. From germline, CDR1 is MDHEN and CDR2 SYDVKM. The CDR3: CASSLSGRGSEQYF. The CDR3 coding sequence is TGTGCCAGCAGTTTATCTGGCAGGGGCTCCGAGCAGTACTTC.

This clone was detected once. The chain uses TRBV28 and TRBJ2-7; 11 bases map to TRBD2. The length of the CDR3 is 16 residues. Germline V lookup: CDR1 MDHEN, CDR2 SYDVKM. With 5 bases clipped from V and 3 bases from J, the junction kept 9 bases outside the gene matches. As DNA, the CDR3 is TGTGCCAGCAGTGGGACGTCCGGGACTAGCGGCTACGAGCAGTACTTC. As protein: CASSGTSGTSGYEQYF.

This clone was counted only a few times. The chain is built from TRBV7-3 and TRBJ1-1; 7 bases match TRBD1. CDR1 is SGHTA, CDR2 FQGTGA, per germline. The CDR3 is 13 amino acids. V dropped 2 bases and J dropped 11; count of bases not matched to a gene: 8. The CDR3 is CASSLRSGGDAFF. CDR3 nucleotide sequence: TGTGCCAGCAGCTTACGGTCAGGGGGTGATGCTTTCTTT.

This clone appeared a single time. The rearrangement uses TRBV10-2 and TRBJ1-2, with 7 bases fitting TRBD1. V lost 10 bases and J lost 8; bases outside the gene matches: 13. CDR3 length: 13 residues. Germline V gene data show CDR1 as WSHSY and CDR2 as SAAADI. Here the CDR3 DNA reads TGCGCCACGGGCCCAGGGGGTGTATTCGGCTACACCTTC. As protein: CATGPGGVFGYTF.

The rearrangement uses TRBV6-6 and TRBJ2-7; D unclear. The CDR3 is made up of 14 amino acids. Germline V CDR1 and CDR2: MNHNY, SVGAGI (reference sequence). The V end was cut by 2 bases, the J end by 0 bases, with 8 bases between. CDR3 nucleotide sequence: TGTGCCAGCAGTTACCACAGCCCCTCCTACGAGCAGTACTTC. It encodes CASSYHSPSYEQYF.